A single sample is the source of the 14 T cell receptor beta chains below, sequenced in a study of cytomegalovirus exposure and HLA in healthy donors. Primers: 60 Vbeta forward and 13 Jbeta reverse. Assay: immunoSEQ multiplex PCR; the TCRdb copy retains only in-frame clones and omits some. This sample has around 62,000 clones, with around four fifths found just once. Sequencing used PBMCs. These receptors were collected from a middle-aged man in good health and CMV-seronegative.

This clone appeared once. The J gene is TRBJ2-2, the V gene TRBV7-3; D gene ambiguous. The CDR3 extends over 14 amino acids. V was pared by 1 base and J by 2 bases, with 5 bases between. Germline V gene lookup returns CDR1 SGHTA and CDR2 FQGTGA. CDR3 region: CASSLNQNTGELFF. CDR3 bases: TGTGCCAGCAGCTTAAATCAAAACACCGGGGAGCTGTTTTTT.

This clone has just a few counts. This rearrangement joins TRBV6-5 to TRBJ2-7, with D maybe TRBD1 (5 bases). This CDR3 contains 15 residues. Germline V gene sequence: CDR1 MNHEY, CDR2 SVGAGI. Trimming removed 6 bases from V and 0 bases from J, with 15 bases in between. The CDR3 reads CASSKDTLGSYEQYF. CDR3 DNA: TGTGCCAGCAGCAAGGACACCTTGGGCTCCTACGAGCAGTACTTC.

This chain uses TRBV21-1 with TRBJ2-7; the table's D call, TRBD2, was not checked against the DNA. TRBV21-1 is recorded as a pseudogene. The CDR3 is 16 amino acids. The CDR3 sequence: CASLKGRGWGSYEQYF. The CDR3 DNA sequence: TGTGCCAGCCTAAAGGGGAGGGGCTGGGGCTCCTACGAGCAGTACTTC.

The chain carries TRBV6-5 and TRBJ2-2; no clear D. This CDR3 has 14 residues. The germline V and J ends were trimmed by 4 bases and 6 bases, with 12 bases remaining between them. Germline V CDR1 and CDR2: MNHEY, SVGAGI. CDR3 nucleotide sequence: TGTGCCAGCAGTTCTACCTCATCGGCCGGGGAGCTGTTTTTT. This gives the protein CASSSTSSAGELFF.

The CDR3 reads CASRSPGMNTEAFF. CDR3 nucleotides: TGTGCCAGCAGATCCCCCGGTATGAACACTGAAGCTTTCTTT. The chain employs TRBV27 and TRBJ1-1; D is ambiguous. Germline V gives CDR1 MNHEY, CDR2 SMNVEV (reference sequence). This CDR3 has 14 amino acids. Trimming left V 6 bases short and J 0 bases short, with 11 bases between.

The CDR3 here is CASRTLAGQETQYF. CDR3 nucleotides: TGTGCCAGCAGGACACTAGCGGGCCAAGAGACCCAGTACTTC. J is TRBJ2-5 and V is TRBV7-9; TRBD2 aligns across 9 bases. In germline, CDR1 is SEHNR, CDR2 FQNEAQ (reference sequence). The length of the CDR3 is 14 residues. J was trimmed by 1 base and V by 6 bases; bases with no gene match: 3.

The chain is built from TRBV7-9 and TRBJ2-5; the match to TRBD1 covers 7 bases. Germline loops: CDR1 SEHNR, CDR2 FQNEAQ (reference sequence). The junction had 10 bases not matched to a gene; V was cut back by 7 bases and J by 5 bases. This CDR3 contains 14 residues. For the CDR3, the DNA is TGTGCCAGCAACCCGACAGGGATTGGGGAGACCCAGTACTTC. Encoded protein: CASNPTGIGETQYF.

CDR3 sequence reads: CASSLVPGTAGSGNTIYF. The CDR3, as DNA: TGTGCCAGCAGCTTAGTCCCCGGGACAGCCGGCTCTGGAAACACCATATATTTT. The rearrangement links TRBV7-9 to TRBJ1-3, with TRBD1 matching over 7 bases. Germline CDR1 SEHNR, CDR2 FQNEAQ (reference sequence). This CDR3 contains 18 residues. The trim removed 1 base at V and 0 bases at J, leaving 9 bases unmatched.

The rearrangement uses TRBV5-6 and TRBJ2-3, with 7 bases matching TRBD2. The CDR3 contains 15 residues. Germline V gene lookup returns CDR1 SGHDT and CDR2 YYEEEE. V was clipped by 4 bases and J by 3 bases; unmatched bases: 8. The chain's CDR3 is CASSPSGGRTDTQYF. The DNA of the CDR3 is TGTGCCAGCAGCCCCTCGGGGGGAAGGACAGATACGCAGTATTTT. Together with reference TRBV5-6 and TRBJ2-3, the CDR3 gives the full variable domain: DAGVTQSPTHLIKTRGQQVTLRCSPKSGHDTVSWYQQALGQGPQFIFQYYEEEERQRGNFPDRFSGHQFPNYSSELNVNALLLGDSALYLCASSPSGGRTDTQYFGPGTRLTVL.

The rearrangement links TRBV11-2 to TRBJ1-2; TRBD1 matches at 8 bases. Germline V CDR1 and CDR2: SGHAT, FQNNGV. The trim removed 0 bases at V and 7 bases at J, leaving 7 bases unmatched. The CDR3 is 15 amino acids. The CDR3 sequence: CASSLDPQGALGYTF. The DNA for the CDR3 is TGTGCCAGCAGCTTAGATCCCCAGGGGGCCCTTGGCTACACCTTC.

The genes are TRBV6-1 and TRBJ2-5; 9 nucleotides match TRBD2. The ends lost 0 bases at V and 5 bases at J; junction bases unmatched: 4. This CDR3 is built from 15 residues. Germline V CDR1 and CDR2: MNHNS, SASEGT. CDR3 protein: CASSEAAGGMETQYF. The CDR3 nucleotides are TGTGCCAGCAGTGAAGCAGCGGGGGGAATGGAGACCCAGTACTTC.

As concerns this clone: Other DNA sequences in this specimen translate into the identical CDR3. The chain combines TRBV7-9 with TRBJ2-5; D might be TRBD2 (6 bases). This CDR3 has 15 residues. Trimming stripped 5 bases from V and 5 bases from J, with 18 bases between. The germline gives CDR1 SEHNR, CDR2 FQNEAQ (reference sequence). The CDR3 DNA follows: TGTGCCAGCAGCCCAACGGCGGCGGGGAAGGAGACCCAGTACTTC. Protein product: CASSPTAAGKETQYF.

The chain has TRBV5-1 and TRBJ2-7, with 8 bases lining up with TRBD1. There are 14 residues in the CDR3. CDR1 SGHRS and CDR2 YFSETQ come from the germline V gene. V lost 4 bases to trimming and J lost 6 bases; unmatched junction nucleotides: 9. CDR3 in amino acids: CASSPGTGLGEQYF. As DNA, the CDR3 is TGCGCCAGCAGCCCGGGGACAGGCCTTGGCGAGCAGTACTTC.

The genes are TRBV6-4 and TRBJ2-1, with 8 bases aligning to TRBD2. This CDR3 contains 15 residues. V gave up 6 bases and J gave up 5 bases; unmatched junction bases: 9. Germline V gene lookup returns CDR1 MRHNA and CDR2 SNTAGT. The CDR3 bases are TGTGCCAGCAGCCCAAATGGCGGGGGGAACAATGAGCAGTTCTTC. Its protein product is CASSPNGGGNNEQFF.